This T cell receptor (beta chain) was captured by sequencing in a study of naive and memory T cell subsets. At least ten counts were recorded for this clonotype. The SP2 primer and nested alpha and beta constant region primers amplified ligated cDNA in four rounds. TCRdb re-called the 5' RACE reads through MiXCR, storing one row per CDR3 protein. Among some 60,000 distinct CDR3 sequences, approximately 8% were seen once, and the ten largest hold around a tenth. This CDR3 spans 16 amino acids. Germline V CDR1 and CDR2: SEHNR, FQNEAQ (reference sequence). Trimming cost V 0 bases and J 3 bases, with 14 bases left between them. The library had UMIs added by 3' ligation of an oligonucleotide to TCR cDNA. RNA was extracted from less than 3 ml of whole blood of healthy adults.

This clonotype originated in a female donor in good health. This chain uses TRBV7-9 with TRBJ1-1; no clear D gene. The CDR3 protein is CASSLARGGLDTEAFF. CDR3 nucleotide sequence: TGTGCCAGCAGCTTAGCGCGAGGAGGGCTGGACACTGAAGCTTTCTTT. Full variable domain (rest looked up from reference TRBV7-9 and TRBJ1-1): DTGVSQNPRHKITKRGQNVTFRCDPISEHNRLYWYRQTLGQGPEFLTYFQNEAQLEKSRLLSDRFSAERPKGSFSTLEIQRTEQGDSAMYLCASSLARGGLDTEAFFGQGTRLTVV.